These 9 T cell receptor beta chains originate from one sample sequenced in a study of identical twins. TCRdb redid the calling of the 5' RACE reads with MiXCR, one entry per CDR3 protein. The sample consists of 240,000 or so distinct CDR3 sequences, about 7.3% of them appearing once. The sample was also linked to a second study, of yellow fever vaccine responses in identical twins.

Material: memory (CD45RO+) T cells sorted from blood. The origin of the receptors is a woman aged 18-30 years in good health.

This clonotype was counted many times. The chain combines TRBV4-1 with TRBJ2-3; D not certain. The CDR3 has 16 amino acids. Germline assignment: CDR1 MGHRA and CDR2 YSYEKL. Deletions cut 2 bases from V and 0 bases from J, with 12 bases between. In DNA, the CDR3 is TGCGCCAGCAGCCAACCGCGCGCCACTAGCACAGATACGCAGTATTTT. Translation gives CASSQPRATSTDTQYF.

The sample holds a few counts of this clonotype. The V call is TRBV18, the J call TRBJ1-4; unclear D gene. Germline V gives CDR1 KGHSH, CDR2 LQKENI. The ends were cut back, 5 bases at V and 0 bases at J, with 16 bases in the middle. This CDR3 region has 17 residues. CDR3 amino acids: CASSKGNPSATNEKLFF. As DNA, the CDR3 is TGTGCCAGCTCAAAGGGTAACCCATCGGCAACTAATGAAAAACTGTTTTTT.

The chain recombines TRBV6-1 with TRBJ1-1; 7 nucleotides align to TRBD1. The junction had 2 bases not matched to a gene; V was cut back by 4 bases and J by 3 bases. CDR1 and CDR2 from the germline V gene are MNHNS and SASEGT. CDR3 length: 13 residues. The CDR3 nucleotides read TGTGCCAGCAGTGGGGGACAGTACACTGAAGCTTTCTTT. Protein sequence: CASSGGQYTEAFF.

This clonotype has a handful of counts. The chain employs TRBV20-1 and TRBJ2-2; D call uncertain. V lost 5 bases and J lost 4, with 5 bases in between. Germline assignment: CDR1 DFQATT and CDR2 SNEGSKA (reference sequence). The CDR3 is made up of 11 amino acids. Here the CDR3 DNA reads TGCAGTGCTCGCTCCACCGGGGAGCTGTTTTTT. Translating it yields CSARSTGELFF.

This clonotype showed up just a few times. The V call is TRBV12-3 or TRBV12-4, the J call TRBJ2-2; D is uncertain. Trimming stripped 6 bases from V and 6 bases from J, with 11 bases between. The CDR3 runs to 13 residues. CDR3 DNA sequence: TGTGCCAGCAGGGGTAGCATACCCGGGGAGCTGTTTTTT. Its translation: CASRGSIPGELFF.

The V and J genes are TRBV28 and TRBJ1-5, with D uncertain. V was shortened by 3 bases and J by 11 bases, with 14 bases between the two germline ends. The germline V gene encodes CDR1 MDHEN and CDR2 SYDVKM. The CDR3 contains 13 residues. The DNA for the CDR3 is TGTGCCAGCAGTTTTGGAGGAGCTGTGACCCAGCATTTT. Translating it yields CASSFGGAVTQHF.

The chain recombines TRBV7-6 with TRBJ2-3; D is unresolved. CDR3 length equals 14 residues. From germline, CDR1 is SGHVS and CDR2 FNYEAQ. Deletions cut 5 bases from V and 4 bases from J, with 13 bases between. As DNA, the CDR3 is TGTGCCAGCAGCCCTACCTCTTTTCCAGATACGCAGTATTTT. As protein: CASSPTSFPDTQYF.

This clonotype was seen many times. The rearrangement links TRBV12-3 or TRBV12-4 to TRBJ2-1, with TRBD1 as a possible D gene (5 bases). Trimming took 0 bases from V and 8 from J, leaving 5 bases between them. The CDR3 is made up of 12 amino acids. CDR3 sequence reads: CASSLAGHEQFF. The CDR3 DNA reads as TGTGCCAGCAGTTTAGCGGGGCATGAGCAGTTCTTC.

The chain joins TRBV12-3 or TRBV12-4 to TRBJ1-4, with D unclear. Between the trimmed V and J ends, which lost 1 base and 7 bases, there was a span of 7 bases. This CDR3 has 13 residues. CDR3 protein: CASSLGRFEKLFF. CDR3 coding DNA: TGTGCCAGCAGTTTAGGTCGTTTTGAAAAACTGTTTTTT.